This TCR beta chain was captured in a study of blood T cell repertoires in COVID-19 (TCRdb year 2020). About the investigation overall: Samples from collaborators originated in the United States, Italy and Spain and spanned both the acute and convalescent phases of COVID-19. The dataset comprised deeply sampled blood TCRbeta repertoires from subjects exposed to, actively infected with, or recovered from COVID-19. The repertoires were released in a freely available public database meant as a resource for research on the immune response to SARS-CoV-2. The prospective study material was composed of cDNA or gDNA derived from T cells, B-cell-depleted T cells, or PBMCs. A de-identified subject ID, COVID-19 status, age in years and sex were almost always included in the sample metadata. Samples came from the ongoing ImmuneRACE study (first 160 participants) plus 1,254 subjects from 6 global collaborators. HLA class I and class II types, where available, came from metadata supplied by the sample provider rather than from assay-based typing. Study-wide conclusions, independent of this receptor: How much clinical and demographic metadata was included differed by source and by participant, and the metadata was provided uncurated.

Cut back by 2 bases and 8 bases, the V and J ends lie 9 bases apart. The CDR3 covers 12 residues, taking in both the cysteine and the phenylalanine. Only CDR3 DNA is held: 36 bases, read in frame from base 1. Reading the germline V gene gives CDR1 MNHNS and CDR2 SASEGT. This clone was detected once. Its recognized antigen is unknown. No qualities accompany the bases; no much larger clone lies one base away. Samples from volunteer blood donors who had recovered from COVID-19 were contributed by a second Seattle source. Each collaborating institution followed its own protocols to collect whole blood in K2EDTA tubes. For TCRbeta analysis, collaborators shipped samples as frozen whole blood, isolated PBMCs, or DNA extracted from either of those sample types. The immunoSEQ Assay, a bias-controlled multiplex PCR, was used to amplify TCRbeta CDR3 regions from genomic DNA. The paper's data handling went like this. The number of nucleated cells in each sample was estimated from the amplification of reference gene primers within the assay. To quantify the absolute abundance of each unique TCRbeta CDR3 rearrangement, sequence reads were collapsed and filtered. For each sample, productive Simpson clonality was calculated as the square root of Simpson's diversity index over productive rearrangements. TCRdb re-hosts the immuneACCESS table, in-frame sequences only. Its copies lack some clones; in the studies checked, an unresolved V gene accounts for under half of them, and the cause for the rest is not known. The V and J calls and clone size come from that table; D and trimming were worked out from the DNA. The table for this sample lists approximately 200,000 clones; about 80% of them were counted only once. Around 3% of the sample is taken by the ten largest.

The sequence derives from a woman aged 25 to 39 who had recovered from COVID-19. The V gene is TRBV6-1 and the J gene is TRBJ1-2; the D gene remains uncertain. The sample comprised peripheral blood. The sequenced DNA is TGTGCCAGCAGTGAAAGGATCGGGGGCTACACCTTC. Its protein product is CASSERIGGYTF.